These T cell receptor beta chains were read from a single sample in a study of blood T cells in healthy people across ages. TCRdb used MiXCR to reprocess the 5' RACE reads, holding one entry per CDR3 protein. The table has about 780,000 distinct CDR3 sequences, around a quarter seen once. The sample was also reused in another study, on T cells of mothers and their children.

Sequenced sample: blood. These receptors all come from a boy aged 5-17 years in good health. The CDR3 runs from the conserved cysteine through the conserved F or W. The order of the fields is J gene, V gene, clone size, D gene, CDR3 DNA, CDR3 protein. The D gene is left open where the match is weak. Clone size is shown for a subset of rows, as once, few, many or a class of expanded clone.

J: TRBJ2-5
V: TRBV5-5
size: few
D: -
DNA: TGTGCCAGCAGCTTGGAAACGTCGTTAGAGACCCAGTACTTC
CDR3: CASSLETSLETQYF

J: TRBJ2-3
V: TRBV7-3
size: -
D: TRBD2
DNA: TGTGCCAGCAGCTCGGGACTAGCGGGGGGGCAGGCAGATACGCAGTATTTT
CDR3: CASSSGLAGGQADTQYF

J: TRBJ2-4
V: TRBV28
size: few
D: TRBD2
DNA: TGTGCCAGCAGCACGAGCGGGACTAGCGGGGGGGCCGTGATAAACATTCAGTACTTC
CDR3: CASSTSGTSGGAVINIQYF

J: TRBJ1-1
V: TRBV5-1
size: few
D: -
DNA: TGCGCCAGCAGCTTGGAATTATGGGGGGGCACTGAAGCTTTCTTT
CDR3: CASSLELWGGTEAFF

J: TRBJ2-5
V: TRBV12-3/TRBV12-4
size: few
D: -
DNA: TGTGCCAGCAGTTTATCGTACAGTCAAGAGACCCAGTACTTC
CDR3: CASSLSYSQETQYF

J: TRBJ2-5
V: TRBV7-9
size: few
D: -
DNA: TGTGCCAGCAGCTCCCCCGGAAGGGACCAAGAGACCCAGTACTTC
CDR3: CASSSPGRDQETQYF

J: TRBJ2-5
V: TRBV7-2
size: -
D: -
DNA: TGTGCCAGCAGCTTTCGAGGGTATGGGGAGACCCAGTACTTC
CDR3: CASSFRGYGETQYF

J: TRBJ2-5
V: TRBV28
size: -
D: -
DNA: TGTGCCACCTCGGGACGGAACCAAGAGACCCAGTACTTC
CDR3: CATSGRNQETQYF

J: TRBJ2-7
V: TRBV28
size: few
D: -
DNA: TGTGCCATACGTAAATTTAACGGCGGGCAGTACTTC
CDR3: CAIRKFNGGQYF

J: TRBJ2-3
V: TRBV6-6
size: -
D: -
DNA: TGTGCCAGCAGTGTCAGGGGCCCCACAGATACGCAGTATTTT
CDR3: CASSVRGPTDTQYF

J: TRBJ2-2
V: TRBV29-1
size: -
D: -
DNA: TGCAGCGTTTCAAGGGAGGTAAACAGTGCTCGAGGCCGGGAGCTGTTTTTT
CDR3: CSVSREVNSARGRELFF

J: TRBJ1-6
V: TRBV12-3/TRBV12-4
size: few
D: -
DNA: TGTGCCAGCAGTAGCAGCAATTCACCCCTCCACTTT
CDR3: CASSSSNSPLHF

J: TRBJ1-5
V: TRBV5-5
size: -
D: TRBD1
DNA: TGTGCCAGCAGCCCGGACAGGGTGTATCAGCCCCAGCATTTT
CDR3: CASSPDRVYQPQHF

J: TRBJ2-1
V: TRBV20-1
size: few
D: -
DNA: TGCAGGAATTCTAAAAGGGGGGGACGCTACGATGAGCAGTTCTTC
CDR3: CRNSKRGGRYDEQFF

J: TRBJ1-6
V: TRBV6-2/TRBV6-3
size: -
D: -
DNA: TGTGCCAGCAGTCCGGGACTTTTGAGCTCACCCCTCCACTTT
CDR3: CASSPGLLSSPLHF

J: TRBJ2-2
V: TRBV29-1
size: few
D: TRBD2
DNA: TGCAGCGTTGATGGCCTAGCGGGGAGGAACACCGGGGAGCTGTTTTTT
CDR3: CSVDGLAGRNTGELFF

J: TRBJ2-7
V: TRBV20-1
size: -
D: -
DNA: TGCAGTGCTAGAGATCGCCGCGGCAGCCCCTACGAGCAGTACTTC
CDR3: CSARDRRGSPYEQYF

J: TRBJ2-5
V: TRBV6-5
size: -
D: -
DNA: TGTGCCAGCAGTTACTCGTCAGGTGGAGGTGTAGAGACCCAGTACTTC
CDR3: CASSYSSGGGVETQYF

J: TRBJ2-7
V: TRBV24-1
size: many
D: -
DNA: TGTGCCACCAGTGGGGCTGGGTCCTCCTACGAGCAGTACTTC
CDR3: CATSGAGSSYEQYF

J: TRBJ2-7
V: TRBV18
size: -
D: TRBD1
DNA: TGTGCCAGCTCACACAAAACCGGGACAGGGTCCTACGAGCAGTACTTC
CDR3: CASSHKTGTGSYEQYF

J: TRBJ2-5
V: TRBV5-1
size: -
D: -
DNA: TGCGCCAGCAGCTTCGGCACGGGACCCGAGACCCAGTACTTC
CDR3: CASSFGTGPETQYF

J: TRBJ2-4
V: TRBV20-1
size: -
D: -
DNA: TGCAGTGCTGAAGCAGGGACGGCCAAAAACATTCAGTACTTC
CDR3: CSAEAGTAKNIQYF

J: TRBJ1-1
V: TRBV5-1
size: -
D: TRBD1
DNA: TGCGCCAGCAGCTTGTGGGGACAGGGGGCGTCTGAAGCTTTCTTT
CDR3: CASSLWGQGASEAFF

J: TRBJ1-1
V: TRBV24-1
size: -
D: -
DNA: TGTGCCACCAGTGATGGTGTGGGCACTGAAGCTTTCTTT
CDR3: CATSDGVGTEAFF

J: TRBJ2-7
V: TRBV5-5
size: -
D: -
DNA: TGTGCCAGCAGCCACCGGGTTGACGAGCAGTACTTC
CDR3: CASSHRVDEQYF

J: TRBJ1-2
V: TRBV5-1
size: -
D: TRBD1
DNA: TGCGCCAGCAGCTTGGAGGGGACAGGGCAAGGCTATGGCTACACCTTC
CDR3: CASSLEGTGQGYGYTF

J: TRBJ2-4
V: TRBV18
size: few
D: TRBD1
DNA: TGTGCCAGCTCACCACCACCCTCAGGGGGCGAGGGCATTCAGTACTTC
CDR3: CASSPPPSGGEGIQYF

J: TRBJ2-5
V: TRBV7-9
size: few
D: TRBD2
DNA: TGTGCCAGCAGCTCAGCGACTAGCTCCCAGACCCAGTACTTC
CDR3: CASSSATSSQTQYF

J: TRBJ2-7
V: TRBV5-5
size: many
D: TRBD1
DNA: TGTGCCAGCAGCTCGTCTAGGACAGGGGCCTACGAGCAGTACTTC
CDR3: CASSSSRTGAYEQYF

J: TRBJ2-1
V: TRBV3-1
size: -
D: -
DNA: TGTGCCAGCAGCCAAGGTATACGCCGGGATGACAATGAGCAGTTCTTC
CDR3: CASSQGIRRDDNEQFF

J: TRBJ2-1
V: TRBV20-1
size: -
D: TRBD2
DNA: TGCAGTGCTAGACGGGACTACATGATCTCCTACAATGAGCAGTTCTTC
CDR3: CSARRDYMISYNEQFF

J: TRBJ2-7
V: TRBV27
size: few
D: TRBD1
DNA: TGTGCCAGCAGGGGTGAGGGGACAGGGACACTCGAGCAGAACTTC
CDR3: CASRGEGTGTLEQNF

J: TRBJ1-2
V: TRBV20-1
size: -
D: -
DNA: TGCAGTGCCCCCCCAGGTGCCTATGGCTACACCTTC
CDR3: CSAPPGAYGYTF

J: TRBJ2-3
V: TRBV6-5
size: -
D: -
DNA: TGTGCCAGCAGTTATGGGCGGGGCCGTCTCGGAGATACGCAGTATTTT
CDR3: CASSYGRGRLGDTQYF

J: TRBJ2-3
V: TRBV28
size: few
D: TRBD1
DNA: TGTGCCAGCAGTCGGACAGGGCTCACAGATACGCAGTATTTT
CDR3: CASSRTGLTDTQYF

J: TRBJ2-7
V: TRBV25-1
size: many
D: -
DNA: TGTGCCAGTTCCCGGCGGGGCGAGCAGTACTTC
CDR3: CASSRRGEQYF

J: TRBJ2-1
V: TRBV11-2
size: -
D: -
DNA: TGTGCCAGCAGCCTAGCTACCTACAATGAGCAGTTCTTC
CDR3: CASSLATYNEQFF

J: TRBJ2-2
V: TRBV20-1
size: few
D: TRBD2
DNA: TGCAGTGCCCCTCGGAGCGGGGGTAACACCGGGGAGCTGTTTTTT
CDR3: CSAPRSGGNTGELFF

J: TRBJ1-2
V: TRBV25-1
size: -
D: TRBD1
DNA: TGTGCCAGCACCACAGGGGGCCACTATGGCTACACCTTC
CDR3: CASTTGGHYGYTF

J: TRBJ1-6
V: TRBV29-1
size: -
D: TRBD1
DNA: TGCAGCGTTGGGGGAGGGGGCGGCTCACCCCTCCACTTT
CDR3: CSVGGGGGSPLHF

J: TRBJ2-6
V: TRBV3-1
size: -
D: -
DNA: TGTGCCAGCAGCCAAGATGGGGCCCCCCCCTCTGGGGCCAACGTCCTGACTTTC
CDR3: CASSQDGAPPSGANVLTF

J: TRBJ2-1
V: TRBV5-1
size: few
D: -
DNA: TGCGCCTGCACCTGGGGTGGCACAGGGAGGAATGAGCAGTTCTTC
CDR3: CACTWGGTGRNEQFF

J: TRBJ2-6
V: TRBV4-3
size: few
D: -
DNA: TGCGCCAGCAGCCAAGCCTGGGTGGCCAACGTCCTGACTTTC
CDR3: CASSQAWVANVLTF

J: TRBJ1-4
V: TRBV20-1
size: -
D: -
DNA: TGCAGTGCGCCGGGACCTCTCCTAGGGGATGAAAAACTGTTTTTT
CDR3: CSAPGPLLGDEKLFF

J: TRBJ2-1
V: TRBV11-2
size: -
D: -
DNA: TGTGCCAGCAGCTCCCGTCCGCCTAGATACAATGAGCAGTTCTTC
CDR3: CASSSRPPRYNEQFF

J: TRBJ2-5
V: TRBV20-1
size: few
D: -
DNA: TGCACCATGGGTGGGAATCAAGAGACCCAGTACTTC
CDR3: CTMGGNQETQYF

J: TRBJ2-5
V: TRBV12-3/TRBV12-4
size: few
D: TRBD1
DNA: TGTGCCAGCAGTGGACAGGAGCGAGAGACCCAGTACTTC
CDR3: CASSGQERETQYF

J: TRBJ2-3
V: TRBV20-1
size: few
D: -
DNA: TGCAGTGCTAGGTCCTCGGAAGGAACTAGCACAGATACGCAGTATTTT
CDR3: CSARSSEGTSTDTQYF